Sequencing of this T cell receptor beta chain was carried out in a study of CD8+ T cells in alopecia areata. Study information: Tofacitinib administration to treated patients was oral, at 5 to 10 mg twice daily. Treatment with tofacitinib (6 to 18 months) was followed by 6 months off drug.

V gave up 7 bases and J gave up 5 bases, with 14 bases separating them. CDR1 and CDR2 from the germline V gene are SGHTA and FQGNSA. This CDR3 is 13 amino acids long. Treatment defined: oral pan-JAK inhibitor, 5-10 mg twice daily. Following RNA extraction, reverse transcription yielded cDNA that acted as the sequencing template. The assay was immunoSEQ multiplex PCR, and TCRdb's table has in-frame clones only and misses some. Among about 280,000 clones, roughly 64% were seen once, and the ten largest hold more than 1.5%. Study-wide results and limits: Lesional scalp, notably in alopecia totalis/universalis, had clonality above that of normal scalp.

For this clone: As yet, its antigen is unknown.

The sample here was CD4+ T cells sorted from blood, taken at week 24, from a patient treated with tofacitinib. The TCR originated in a human donor with alopecia areata. The chain links TRBV7-2 to TRBJ2-5, with D maybe TRBD1 (5 bases). The DNA of the CDR3 is TGTGCCAGCATCAGGGCCTTTGGGGAGACCCAGTACTTC. Encoded protein: CASIRAFGETQYF.